Listed below are T cell receptor beta chains from one sample, sequenced in a study of blood T cells in healthy people across ages. TCRdb called the 5' RACE reads again in MiXCR, with one record for every CDR3 protein. The sample has around 1,800,000 distinct CDR3 sequences; roughly two fifths are singletons. Sequences were obtained from blood. These receptors were obtained from a human donor in good health. The CDR3 runs from the conserved cysteine through the conserved F or W. Each record gives: V gene, clone size, J gene, D gene, CDR3 protein, CDR3 DNA. D genes are given only for firm matches. Clone size is given for some rows only: seen once, a few or many times, or a class if the clone is expanded.

TRBV27,few,TRBJ2-7,.,CASSLLGQGEPYEQYF,TGTGCCAGCAGTTTACTGGGGCAGGGTGAACCCTACGAGCAGTACTTC
TRBV3-1,.,TRBJ2-7,TRBD2,CASSQSGGSMGHEQYF,TGTGCCAGCAGCCAGTCGGGGGGGTCAATGGGCCACGAGCAGTACTTC
TRBV20-1,few,TRBJ1-2,.,CSATSGTPACTF,TGCAGTGCTACCTCGGGGACGCCCGCATGCACCTTC
TRBV7-9,.,TRBJ2-1,TRBD1,CASSLYNPGQGKNNEQFF,TGTGCCAGCAGCTTATACAACCCGGGACAGGGGAAAAACAATGAGCAGTTCTTC
TRBV7-2,.,TRBJ1-3,.,CASSLETGGNTIYF,TGTGCCAGCAGCTTAGAGACAGGCGGAAACACCATATATTTT
TRBV25-1,few,TRBJ2-1,.,CASSESRWNEQFF,TGTGCCAGCAGTGAGTCTCGGTGGAATGAGCAGTTCTTC
TRBV20-1,.,TRBJ1-1,.,CSARTYIEAFF,TGCAGTGCTAGGACTTATATAGAAGCTTTCTTT
TRBV7-8,.,TRBJ2-3,TRBD2,CASSPGTSGGFADTQYF,TGTGCCAGCAGCCCCGGGACTAGCGGGGGGTTCGCAGATACGCAGTATTTT
TRBV4-2,.,TRBJ2-1,.,CASSQVKYNEQFF,TGTGCCAGCAGCCAAGTCAAGTACAATGAGCAGTTCTTC
TRBV3-1,.,TRBJ2-3,.,CATGGTYREGTDTQYF,TGTGCCACCGGGGGAACCTACCGGGAAGGCACAGATACGCAGTATTTT
TRBV6-2/TRBV6-3,once,TRBJ1-2,.,CAGSSRGGQEFYGYTF,TGTGCCGGCAGCAGCCGGGGGGGACAAGAGTTCTATGGCTACACCTTC
TRBV5-1,once,TRBJ2-7,TRBD1,CASSLTGTGAGEQYF,TGCGCCAGCAGCTTGACCGGGACAGGGGCGGGAGAGCAGTACTTC
TRBV9,few,TRBJ1-5,.,CASSGVQGRPSPLHF,TGTGCCAGCAGCGGAGTACAGGGTAGGCCCTCACCCCTCCATTTT
TRBV20-1,.,TRBJ2-1,TRBD2,CSARDIAGGYNEQFF,TGCAGTGCTAGAGATATAGCGGGGGGTTACAATGAGCAGTTCTTC
TRBV13,.,TRBJ2-3,.,CASSPAVEDTQYF,TGTGCCAGCAGCCCGGCGGTCGAAGATACGCAGTATTTT
TRBV7-2,once,TRBJ2-5,.,CASSLSGTPQETQYF,TGTGCCAGCAGCTTAAGTGGGACACCCCAAGAGACCCAGTACTTC
TRBV7-2,.,TRBJ2-5,.,CASSLPEIETQYF,TGTGCCAGCAGCTTACCAGAGATTGAGACCCAGTACTTC
TRBV4-1,few,TRBJ2-5,.,CASSQDDISLQETQYF,TGCGCCAGCAGCCAAGATGATATAAGTCTTCAAGAGACCCAGTACTTC
TRBV5-5,.,TRBJ2-1,.,CASSLAPGLPFYNEQFF,TGTGCCAGCAGCTTGGCACCTGGGTTACCCTTCTACAATGAGCAGTTCTTC
TRBV6-1,.,TRBJ1-2,.,CATLRDGDSTYTF,TGTGCCACCCTTAGGGACGGGGACTCGACCTACACCTTC
TRBV5-5,.,TRBJ2-1,.,CASSPAWEGEQFF,TGTGCCAGCAGCCCGGCTTGGGAAGGGGAGCAGTTCTTC
TRBV7-9,few,TRBJ2-4,TRBD1,CASSFVRGNIQYF,TGTGCCAGCAGCTTCGTCAGGGGGAACATTCAGTACTTC
TRBV7-8,few,TRBJ2-1,TRBD2,CASTHGAGGYNEQFF,TGTGCCAGCACCCACGGAGCGGGGGGCTACAATGAGCAGTTCTTC
TRBV4-2,few,TRBJ2-7,.,CASSQETGAAYEQYF,TGTGCCAGCAGCCAAGAGACAGGAGCAGCGTACGAGCAGTACTTC
TRBV10-3,few,TRBJ2-5,TRBD1,CAISGQGRTPQETQYF,TGTGCCATCAGCGGACAGGGGCGCACACCTCAAGAGACCCAGTACTTC
TRBV20-1,few,TRBJ1-2,.,CSAPQGFTGGDGYTF,TGCAGTGCTCCGCAGGGTTTTACAGGCGGGGATGGCTACACCTTC
TRBV2,.,TRBJ2-1,.,CASRLTESSYNEQFF,TGTGCCAGCAGGCTAACAGAAAGCTCCTACAATGAGCAGTTCTTC
TRBV18,.,TRBJ1-2,.,CASSPSRDGYTF,TGTGCCAGCTCACCGTCGAGGGACGGCTACACCTTC
TRBV16,.,TRBJ1-4,.,CASSQSTVRNEKLFF,TGTGCCAGCAGCCAATCGACAGTTCGGAATGAAAAACTGTTTTTT
TRBV5-1,.,TRBJ2-5,TRBD1,CASSQTGQWETQYF,TGCGCCAGCAGCCAGACAGGGCAATGGGAGACCCAGTACTTC
TRBV29-1,.,TRBJ2-3,TRBD2,CSVDGLGEADTQYF,TGCAGCGTGGATGGACTAGGGGAGGCAGATACGCAGTATTTT
TRBV4-3,few,TRBJ1-1,TRBD1,CASSQDGQEKAFF,TGCGCCAGCAGCCAAGATGGACAGGAGAAAGCCTTCTTT
TRBV24-1,.,TRBJ2-1,.,CATAASYNEQFF,TGTGCCACCGCGGCGTCCTACAATGAGCAGTTCTTC
TRBV13,.,TRBJ2-5,.,CASSFHRGETQYF,TGTGCCAGCAGCTTCCATCGGGGAGAGACCCAGTACTTC
TRBV29-1,few,TRBJ2-7,TRBD2,CSGQGPAGGGEQYF,TGCAGCGGGCAGGGACCAGCGGGGGGCGGCGAGCAGTACTTC
TRBV12-3/TRBV12-4,once,TRBJ2-3,.,CASSPSRGGADTQYF,TGTGCCAGCAGTCCCTCGAGAGGGGGAGCAGATACGCAGTATTTT
TRBV20-1,few,TRBJ2-3,.,CSARGGARDTQYF,TGCAGTGCTAGAGGGGGGGCGCGGGATACGCAGTATTTT
TRBV7-9,few,TRBJ2-7,.,CASSSGGGSGYEQYF,TGTGCCAGCAGCTCTGGAGGGGGATCCGGGTACGAGCAGTACTTC
TRBV20-1,few,TRBJ1-2,.,CSARGQDYGYTF,TGCAGTGCTAGAGGGCAGGACTATGGCTACACCTTC
TRBV5-5,few,TRBJ2-7,TRBD1,CASSLVRDRGSYEQYF,TGTGCCAGCAGCTTGGTACGGGACAGGGGATCCTACGAGCAGTACTTC
TRBV15,.,TRBJ1-5,.,CATSRLGGGQPQHF,TGTGCCACCAGCAGACTGGGGGGTGGGCAGCCCCAGCATTTT
TRBV4-3,many,TRBJ2-3,.,CASSRSPRGGGRTDTQYF,TGCGCCAGCAGCCGATCACCCAGGGGAGGGGGCAGGACAGATACGCAGTATTTT
TRBV10-3,few,TRBJ1-5,TRBD1,CATLDRGAKGVNQPQHF,TGTGCCACCTTAGACAGGGGGGCCAAGGGAGTCAATCAGCCCCAGCATTTT
TRBV4-3,few,TRBJ2-1,TRBD2,CASSQRSSGGAGEQFF,TGCGCCAGCAGCCAGAGGTCTAGCGGGGGGGCGGGTGAGCAGTTCTTC
TRBV12-3/TRBV12-4,few,TRBJ2-7,.,CASSPGTPEYF,TGTGCCAGCAGTCCAGGGACACCAGAGTACTTC
TRBV29-1,.,TRBJ1-2,TRBD1,CSVPGQRHYGYTF,TGCAGCGTACCGGGACAGAGACACTATGGCTACACCTTC
TRBV15,few,TRBJ2-7,.,CATTDTLSYEQYF,TGTGCCACCACGGACACCTTGAGCTACGAGCAGTACTTC
TRBV12-3/TRBV12-4,many,TRBJ2-7,.,CASSKTAYEQYF,TGTGCCAGCAGTAAAACAGCGTACGAGCAGTACTTC